Each of the 8 T cell receptor beta chains below was sequenced from the same sample in a study of shared clonotypes between healthy human individuals. Profiling relied on immunoSEQ multiplex PCR, and the TCRdb table lists in-frame clones only, not all of them. The repertoire consists of a few million clones, with approximately 90% occurring once and the leading ten covering around 0.35%. The specimen sequenced was naive CD4+ T cells from PBMCs. This sample's subset: CD45RA+ positively selected. These TCRs come from a man between 18 and 29 years old in good health. Some clones in this sample may be carry-over from other donors' samples.

V usage is TRBV19 and J usage is TRBJ1-5; D is unclear. Trimming left V 8 bases short and J 9 bases short, with 8 bases between. The CDR3 length is 10 residues. The germline CDR1 and CDR2 sequences are LNHDA and SQIVND (reference sequence). The CDR3 DNA is TGTGCCAGTCAAAATAGGCCCCAGCATTTT. Its protein product is CASQNRPQHF.

CDR3 in amino acids: CASSYLRGLSGNTIYF. The CDR3 nucleotides read TGTGCCAGCAGCTACCTTCGGGGCCTCTCTGGAAACACCATATATTTT. The rearrangement links TRBV7-9 to TRBJ1-3; D possibly corresponds to TRBD1 (5 bases). CDR3 length equals 16 residues. Trimming stripped 4 bases from V and 0 bases from J, with 13 bases between. Germline loops: CDR1 SEHNR, CDR2 FQNEAQ (reference sequence).

In DNA, the CDR3 is TGCGCCAGCAGCTTGGGTACAGATTATAGCAATCAGCCCCAGCATTTT. Its protein is CASSLGTDYSNQPQHF. V is TRBV5-1 and J is TRBJ1-5; no firm D call. Germline values: CDR1 SGHRS, CDR2 YFSETQ. The CDR3 sequence is 16 residues long. Trimming left V 0 bases short and J 0 bases short, with 10 bases between.

V and J are TRBV6-6 and TRBJ2-7, with 8 positions matching TRBD2. From germline, CDR1 is MNHNY and CDR2 SVGAGI (reference sequence). The CDR3 runs to 12 residues. V lost 6 bases, J lost 5 bases, and 3 bases stayed unmatched. The CDR3 bases are TGTGCCAGCAGGGTGACTAGCGACGAGCAGTACTTC. Translation gives CASRVTSDEQYF.

The chain recombines TRBV29-1 with TRBJ1-2, with D perhaps TRBD1 (6 bases). The CDR3 covers 13 residues. Looked up from germline, CDR1 is SQVTM and CDR2 is ANQGSEA. V was trimmed by 2 bases and J by 5 bases, leaving 12 bases between them. Here the CDR3 reads CSVERDRRYGYTF. CDR3 bases: TGCAGCGTTGAAAGAGACAGGCGATATGGCTACACCTTC.

The chain carries TRBV7-9 and TRBJ2-1; tentatively, D is TRBD1 or TRBD2 (5 bases each). The CDR3 has 16 residues. CDR1 is SEHNR, CDR2 FQNEAQ, per germline (reference sequence). The ends were cut back, 5 bases at V and 0 bases at J, with 14 bases in the middle. The CDR3 loop is CASSPRGQLSYNEQFF. In nucleotides, the CDR3 is TGTGCCAGCAGCCCGAGGGGCCAGCTCTCCTACAATGAGCAGTTCTTC.

The rearrangement joins TRBV6-1 to TRBJ2-1; weak D call: TRBD1 (6 bases). Per the germline V gene, CDR1 is MNHNS and CDR2 is SASEGT. The V and J ends lost 1 base and 9 bases respectively, with 13 bases between them. The CDR3 is 14 residues long. The CDR3: CASSEVPGVGEQFF. The CDR3 DNA reads TGTGCCAGCAGTGAAGTTCCAGGGGTTGGTGAGCAGTTCTTC.

This clone was recorded once. The chain is built from TRBV19 and TRBJ2-3, with 7 bases fitting TRBD1. The CDR3 spans 17 residues. V was clipped by 3 bases and J by 2 bases; unmatched bases: 11. Germline lookup yields CDR1 LNHDA and CDR2 SQIVND (reference sequence). The CDR3 bases are TGTGCCAGTAGTATCTTAAGGGGGCAGAAGTCCACAGATACGCAGTATTTT. Amino acid sequence: CASSILRGQKSTDTQYF. The variable domain in full, with the rest retrieved from reference TRBV19 and TRBJ2-3, is DGGITQSPKYLFRKEGQNVTLSCEQNLNHDAMYWYRQDPGQGLRLIYYSQIVNDFQKGDIAEGYSVSREKKESFPLTVTSAQKNPTAFYLCASSILRGQKSTDTQYFGPGTRLTVL.